This TCR beta chain comes out of a study of glioma-infiltrating T cells. Study information: Blood libraries targeted about 4.5- to 11-fold coverage of roughly 920,000 T cells.

Germline V lookup: CDR1 SEHNR, CDR2 FQNEAQ (reference sequence). J lost 5 bases, V lost 3 bases, and 9 bases had no gene match. The CDR3 has 16 amino acids. TCR alpha and beta CDR3 regions were amplified from RNA using iRepertoire nested multiplex PCR. Input was about 85-450 ng of tissue mRNA or PBMC total RNA. TCRdb passed the multiplex PCR reads through MiXCR, listing each CDR3 protein once. The sample holds around 390,000 distinct CDR3 sequences; about two fifths are singletons and the top ten take around 12%. V usage is TRBV7-9 and J usage is TRBJ1-1, with 10 bases aligning to TRBD1. Source material: glioma tissue, nonneoplastic brain tissue, or PBMCs (not recorded which). The clonotype was recovered from a human donor with low-grade glioma or glioblastoma, undergoing nonglioma brain surgery, or in good health (not recorded which). CDR3 nucleotide sequence: TGTGCCAGCAGCTTCGGGACAGGGGCTGGAAGGACTGAAGCTTTCTTT. As protein: CASSFGTGAGRTEAFF.